This T cell receptor beta chain originates from a study of tumor and adjacent non-tumor tissue in lung cancer. Whole-study context: There were 11 to 13 adenocarcinoma, 2 squamous cell carcinoma and 1 small cell lung cancer cases.

This CDR3 is 17 amino acids long. The germline V and J ends were trimmed by 0 bases and 1 base, with 16 bases remaining between them. In germline, CDR1 is DFQATT, CDR2 SNEGSKA (reference sequence). General study findings and limits: Tumor tissue had significantly higher TCR diversity than normal lung. In normal lung, the top 100 clones were significantly more dominant than in tumor.

This clonotype has a count of ten or more. Antigen: not known. A modified ARM-PCR protocol with three rounds of nested PCR amplified TCRbeta. TCRdb analysed the multiplex PCR reads with MiXCR anew, one entry per CDR3 protein. The sample shows 200,000 to 250,000 distinct CDR3 sequences, about two thirds of them seen only once. This sample's RNA came from whole unsorted tissue. Between August and November 2014, newly diagnosed, chemotherapy-naive lung cancer patients underwent thoracic surgery in China. This chain connects TRBV20-1 to TRBJ2-1; tentatively, D is TRBD1 or TRBD2 (5 bases each). The clonotype was recovered from a man in his fifties or sixties with non-small cell lung cancer. Material: lung tumor tissue. As DNA, the CDR3 is TGCAGTGCTAGAGATAGTGGGACCAGGACGTCCTACAATGAGCAGTTCTTC. Amino acids: CSARDSGTRTSYNEQFF.